This T cell receptor (beta chain) was recorded in a study of blood T cell repertoires in COVID-19. Study background: The United States, Italy and Spain were the sources of the acute and convalescent COVID-19 samples.

Clones were read by immunoSEQ multiplex PCR, and TCRdb kept only the in-frame ones, dropping some. The sample includes about 430,000 clones, over 75% of them seen just once. Participant age was roughly 18 to 100 years, and participants resided in roughly 24 US areas. Germline-derived CDR1 and CDR2 are MDHEN and SYDVKM. The ends lost 8 bases at V and 5 bases at J; junction bases unmatched: 17. The CDR3 sequence is 17 residues long. Material for sequencing was PBMCs or T cells enriched from blood (not recorded which). The receptor comes from a man between 25 and 39 years old who had recovered from COVID-19. The V call is TRBV28, the J call TRBJ2-1; 8 bases fit TRBD2. CDR3 loop: CASQPLYQRESNNEQFF. The CDR3 DNA follows: TGTGCCAGCCAGCCCCTCTACCAGCGGGAGAGTAACAATGAGCAGTTCTTC.